This TCR beta chain was retrieved from a study of blood T cell repertoires in COVID-19. As for the study in general: COVID-19 samples from acute and convalescent phases originated in the United States, Italy and Spain.

The ends were cut back, 5 bases at V and 6 bases at J, with 15 bases in the middle. The length of the CDR3 is 14 residues. Germline V gives CDR1 SGHNT, CDR2 YYREEE (reference sequence). In the source study's methods: Reference gene primer amplification gave nucleated cell count estimates. This table comes from immunoSEQ multiplex PCR, and its TCRdb copy is limited to in-frame clones, with some not included. Clone size and the V and J calls come from that table; the DNA yielded D and trimming. Seen here are about 180,000 clones, more than 85% observed once, and the top ten hold less than 3.5%. The sequence derives from a woman aged 25-40 years with active or convalescent COVID-19. This chain connects TRBV5-4 to TRBJ2-1, with D perhaps matching TRBD1 (5 bases). The sequenced sample was peripheral blood. CDR3 nucleotides: TGTGCCAGCAGACGAGAAGGGGCCGGCAATGAGCAGTTCTTC. This sequence encodes CASRREGAGNEQFF.